Sequencing of this TCR beta chain was carried out in a study of cytomegalovirus exposure and HLA in healthy donors. Both 60 Vbeta primers and 13 Jbeta primers went into the PCR. Sequencing was performed with immunoSEQ multiplex PCR; in TCRdb, only in-frame clones are kept and a portion is missing. The data show about 140,000 clones, around 84% seen once. Sample: PBMCs. This receptor was taken from a man aged 50-60 years in good health and CMV-seronegative.

The CDR3 loop is CASSINNKNIQYF. CDR3 in DNA: TGTGCCAGTAGTATTAACAACAAAAACATTCAGTACTTC. V usage is TRBV19 and J usage is TRBJ2-4; D ambiguous. The CDR3 has 13 amino acids. The germline gives CDR1 LNHDA, CDR2 SQIVND (reference sequence). The ends were cut back, 3 bases at V and 3 bases at J, with 6 bases in the middle.